The next 14 T cell receptor beta chains were all read from a single sample in a study of T cell responses to AZD1222 COVID-19 vaccine. Clones were read by immunoSEQ multiplex PCR, and TCRdb kept only the in-frame ones, dropping some. The table has about 140,000 clones, under 95% seen once; the top ten hold less than 2%. The sample in question was peripheral blood, obtained 28 days after the second AZD1222 dose. Every receptor here comes from an adult who received the AZD1222 COVID-19 vaccine.

This chain joins TRBV15 and TRBJ2-1, with 9 bases fitting TRBD1. The CDR3 is 15 residues long. J lost 7 bases, V lost 4 bases, and 8 bases had no gene match. The germline V gene encodes CDR1 LNHNV and CDR2 YYDKDF (reference sequence). CDR3 loop: CATSKVSGQGNEQFF. In nucleotides, the CDR3 is TGTGCCACCAGCAAGGTGTCAGGACAGGGGAATGAGCAGTTCTTC.

The chain links TRBV9 to TRBJ2-7; no clear D gene. There are 16 residues in the CDR3. The germline V and J ends were trimmed by 2 bases and 2 bases, with 17 bases remaining between them. In germline, CDR1 is SGDLS, CDR2 YYNGEE. The CDR3 DNA sequence: TGTGCCAGCAGCGTTACTGTGGCCCCTACCCCCTACGAGCAGTACTTC. As protein: CASSVTVAPTPYEQYF.

The rearrangement joins TRBV11-1 to TRBJ1-2; no firm D call. The V gene lost 0 bases and the J gene lost 3 bases, with 14 bases spanning the gap. This CDR3 is 16 amino acids long. CDR1 SGHAT and CDR2 FQDESV come from the germline V gene (reference sequence). The CDR3 region is CASSLAPGSPDYGYTF. The CDR3 region has the DNA TGTGCCAGCAGCTTAGCGCCCGGCTCCCCGGACTATGGCTACACCTTC.

The chain is built from TRBV9 and TRBJ2-3, with a possible D match to TRBD2 (7 bases). V dropped 2 bases and J dropped 1 base, with 11 bases sitting between them. Germline V gives CDR1 SGDLS, CDR2 YYNGEE. The CDR3 is 15 residues long. CDR3 sequence (DNA): TGTGCCAGCAGCGTTAGGGGGGGGCGCACAGATACGCAGTATTTT. Its protein is CASSVRGGRTDTQYF.

This clone has just a few counts. The V call is TRBV5-1, the J call TRBJ2-2; TRBD2 agrees at 13 bases. With V trimmed by 3 bases and J by 6 bases, 17 bases remained unmatched. The CDR3 totals 20 residues. Germline lookup yields CDR1 SGHRS and CDR2 YFSETQ. The CDR3 nucleotides read TGCGCCAGCAGCTGGGGCCGGGACAGAGGACTAGCGGGAGTTTCCGGGGAGCTGTTTTTT. Amino acid sequence: CASSWGRDRGLAGVSGELFF.

The chain couples TRBV11-1 to TRBJ2-2; D unresolved. Germline V CDR1 and CDR2: SGHAT, FQDESV (reference sequence). The CDR3 loop spans 13 amino acids. The germline V and J ends were trimmed by 2 bases and 4 bases, with 5 bases remaining between them. This chain's CDR3 is CASSLWFTGELFF. In DNA form, the CDR3 reads TGTGCCAGCAGCTTATGGTTCACCGGGGAGCTGTTTTTT.

V is TRBV5-5 and J is TRBJ1-3; a possible D gene is TRBD1 (5 bases). The length of the CDR3 is 17 residues. V dropped 0 bases and J dropped 2 bases, with 15 bases sitting between them. Germline V CDR1 and CDR2: SGHKS, YYEKEE (reference sequence). CDR3 DNA: TGTGCCAGCAGCTTGGATCCGGGGCCGTTAACTGGAAACACCATATATTTT. Translation: CASSLDPGPLTGNTIYF.

This chain uses TRBV9 with TRBJ1-1; D is unclear. Germline lookup yields CDR1 SGDLS and CDR2 YYNGEE. The CDR3 consists of 14 residues. V lost 0 bases, J lost 0 bases, and 6 bases lay in between. CDR3 DNA: TGTGCCAGCAGCGTAGGAGACTTGAACACTGAAGCTTTCTTT. As protein: CASSVGDLNTEAFF.

The gene calls are TRBV3-1 (or the pseudogene TRBV3-2) and TRBJ2-2; D is perhaps TRBD2 (6 bases). Deletions cut 4 bases from V and 5 bases from J, with 14 bases between. In germline, CDR1 is LGHDT, CDR2 YNNKEL (reference sequence). This CDR3 has 15 amino acids. The CDR3 nucleotides are TGTGCCAGCAGCCCTGTGGCTAGCGTGACCGGGGAGCTGTTTTTT. Its translation: CASSPVASVTGELFF.

The chain employs TRBV5-1 and TRBJ1-1; no firm D call. The germline CDR1 and CDR2 sequences are SGHRS and YFSETQ. Trimming shortened V by 3 bases and J by 2 bases, and 8 bases separated the two germline ends. This CDR3 comprises 13 residues. The CDR3 bases are TGCGCCAGCAGCTCGGGATACAACACTGAAGCTTTCTTT. It translates to CASSSGYNTEAFF.

The V and J genes are TRBV11-2 and TRBJ2-1, with 9 bases lining up with TRBD2. Germline V gene sequence: CDR1 SGHAT, CDR2 FQNNGV. CDR3 size: 19 residues. With V trimmed by 1 base and J by 0 bases, 10 bases remained unmatched. The CDR3 region has the DNA TGTGCCAGCAGCTTAGGGGGTTCGGCTAGCGGGGACTCCTACAATGAGCAGTTCTTC. Translated, it gives CASSLGGSASGDSYNEQFF.

As for this clone: The conserved phenylalanine or tryptophan normally closing the CDR3 is absent here, so this likely arose from a read error. The J gene is TRBJ1-6, the V gene TRBV6-5, with a weak D call TRBD1 (5 bases). CDR3 length: 14 residues. In germline, CDR1 is MNHEY, CDR2 SVGAGI. V was shortened by 8 bases and J by 8 bases, with 16 bases between the two germline ends. The CDR3 DNA follows: TGTGCCAGCGGCCTTGGGGGGGTCGATTCACCCCTCCACCTT. Its protein product is CASGLGGVDSPLHL.

A single count supports this clone. The chain recombines TRBV7-6 with TRBJ1-2; no clear D. The CDR3 is 13 amino acids. Per germline, CDR1 SGHVS and CDR2 FNYEAQ. Trimming left V 0 bases short and J 1 base short, with 3 bases between. This CDR3 is CASSLAVNYGYTF. CDR3 nucleotide sequence: TGTGCCAGCAGCTTAGCAGTTAACTATGGCTACACCTTC. Full variable domain (missing parts from reference TRBV7-6 and TRBJ1-2): GAGVSQSPRYKVTKRGQDVALRCDPISGHVSLYWYRQALGQGPEFLTYFNYEAQQDKSGLPNDRFSAERPEGSISTLTIQRTEQRDSAMYRCASSLAVNYGYTFGSGTRLTVV.

CDR3 nucleotides: TGTGCCAGCAGTCCGTTGGGGCAATATGGCTACACCTTC. It codes for CASSPLGQYGYTF. The V and J genes are TRBV2 and TRBJ1-2; possibly TRBD1 for D (5 bases). Trimming removed 5 bases from V and 5 bases from J, with 12 bases in between. The CDR3 is 13 amino acids. Germline V gene data show CDR1 as SNHLY and CDR2 as FYNNEI.